This TCR beta chain was captured in a study of T-cell memory formation after mild COVID-19. Study-wide context: Largely, the TCR clusters proved donor specific. Study findings and constraints: Clones that got smaller from day 15 to 85 had even CD4/CD8, while clones growing later tipped toward CD4+. CD4+ clones that contracted lay mainly in CM and EM; CD8+ ones lay in EMRA.

Looked up from germline, CDR1 is ENHRY and CDR2 is SYGVKD. Trimming removed 0 bases from V and 5 bases from J, with 13 bases in between. The length of the CDR3 is 15 residues. Comment on this clonotype: Its matching antigen is unknown.

TCRdb itself ran the 5' RACE reads through MiXCR, one entry per CDR3 protein. Here the sample spans a few hundred thousand distinct CDR3 sequences, around 15% being singletons. The chain uses TRBV10-3 and TRBJ2-5, with D possibly being TRBD2 (5 bases). Input material: PBMCs or a T cell subset sorted from them (not recorded which). The receptor was isolated from a man younger than 35 who had mild COVID-19 (a few samples of this study predate the infection). Cell type and time point are not known. CDR3 DNA: TGTGCCATCAGTGAGTCGACGGGGAGTGGGGAGACCCAGTACTTC. Translated, it gives CAISESTGSGETQYF.